This TCR beta chain was recorded in a study of T cell responses to AZD1222 COVID-19 vaccine. TCRdb's copy holds only in-frame clones and misses some; the assay was immunoSEQ multiplex PCR. The sample holds approximately 150,000 clones, approximately 90% seen once. CDR3 size: 13 residues. The chain couples TRBV21-1 to TRBJ2-7; TRBD1 is taken as the D call from the table, unchecked against the DNA. TRBV21-1 is labeled a pseudogene. Source: peripheral blood, taken on day 0 of AZD1222 vaccination. This TCR was sampled from an adult in good health. The CDR3 region is CASSKRQTYEQYF. In DNA, the CDR3 is TGTGCCAGCAGCAAGCGACAGACCTACGAGCAGTACTTC.